This is a list of T cell receptor beta chains from one sample in a study of regulatory T cells in long-lasting Graves disease. TCRdb redid the calling of the multiplex PCR reads with MiXCR, one entry per CDR3 protein. The profile shows 400,000 to 550,000 distinct CDR3 sequences, around 15% of them singletons. The same sample was also studied in work on T cells in Graves' hyperthyroidism and ophthalmopathy.

Sequenced here: peripheral blood mononuclear cells (PBMCs), sampled at new diagnosis, from a patient treated with antithyroid drugs. These receptors were collected from a woman under 30 with Graves disease. CDR3s include the opening cysteine and the closing phenylalanine or tryptophan. D genes are given only for firm matches. Clone sizes are given selectively: once, few, many, or a class where the clone is expanded.

>TRBD2|TRBV20-1|TRBJ2-2|NA
TGCAGTGTCAGAGTGCCTAGCGGGACTTTCGGGGAGCTGTTTTTT
CSVRVPSGTFGELFF
>NA|TRBV5-1|TRBJ2-7|NA
TGCGCCAGCAGCCCGGACAGCCCCAACTACGAGCAGTACTTC
CASSPDSPNYEQYF
>TRBD2|TRBV11-2|TRBJ2-7|many
TGTGCCAGCAGCTTCCAGCGGGACTCCTACGAGCAGTACTTC
CASSFQRDSYEQYF
>TRBD2|TRBV28|TRBJ2-7|many
TGTGCCAGCAGTTTATGGGACGGGGCTAGCGGGATAGGGACCTACGAGCAGTACTTC
CASSLWDGASGIGTYEQYF
>NA|TRBV2|TRBJ1-5|many
TGTGCCAGCTCTTACGGGGTTCAGCCCCAGCATTTT
CASSYGVQPQHF
>NA|TRBV6-2/TRBV6-3|TRBJ1-1|many
TGTGCCAGCTTAAATTGGAGGGACACTGAAGCTTTCTTT
CASLNWRDTEAFF
>NA|TRBV30|TRBJ2-7|few
TGTGCCTGGAGTGTAGTTCCGGGAACCGAGCAGTACTTC
CAWSVVPGTEQYF
>TRBD2|TRBV4-1|TRBJ2-2|NA
TGCGCCAGCAGCCATGGGCGGGAGGGCCGGAACACCGGGGAGCTGTTTTTT
CASSHGREGRNTGELFF
>TRBD1|TRBV28|TRBJ2-7|many
TGTGCCAGCAGAGAAGGACAGGGGCACGAGCAGTACTTC
CASREGQGHEQYF
>NA|TRBV3-1|TRBJ2-1|few
TGTGCCAGCAGCCCGGGACTCCTCATTAGGAATGAGCAGTTCTTC
CASSPGLLIRNEQFF
>TRBD1|TRBV27|TRBJ1-2|many
TGTGCCAGCAGTTTAAGGCGTCAGGGGGCGATCGGCTACACCTTC
CASSLRRQGAIGYTF
>NA|TRBV12-3/TRBV12-4|TRBJ1-2|many
TGTGCCAGCAGTTTTGGGCCAAACTATGGCTACACCTTC
CASSFGPNYGYTF
>NA|TRBV12-3/TRBV12-4|TRBJ2-1|NA
TGTGCCAGCAGGGACGGACTGATATGCTGTGAGCAGTTCTTC
CASRDGLICCEQFF
>TRBD2|TRBV30|TRBJ2-5|NA
TGTGCCTGGGGGGTCAGCGGGAGGGAGACCCAGTACTTC
CAWGVSGRETQYF
>NA|TRBV13|TRBJ2-3|many
TGTGCCAGCAGTAGTTTTATAAGACTCGGACCACGCACAGATACGCAGTATTTT
CASSSFIRLGPRTDTQYF
>NA|TRBV28|TRBJ2-7|NA
TGTGCCAGCAGTTCACAGGTCCACGAGCAGTACTTC
CASSSQVHEQYF
>TRBD1|TRBV28|TRBJ2-3|many
TGTGCCAGCAGTCGAATAGGGACAGACGGCACAGATACGCAGTATTTT
CASSRIGTDGTDTQYF
>NA|TRBV7-3|TRBJ2-7|few
TGTGCCAGCAGCCAACAGGGAGGCGGCGAGCAGTACTTC
CASSQQGGGEQYF
>NA|TRBV4-2|TRBJ1-5|few
TGTGCCAGCAGCGTCGACGCATCCAATCAGCCCCAGCATTTT
CASSVDASNQPQHF
>NA|TRBV20-1|TRBJ2-3|many
TGCAGTGCTAGAGGGCAGTTCACAGATACGCAGTATTTT
CSARGQFTDTQYF
>TRBD1|TRBV2|TRBJ2-7|many
TGTGCCAGCATTACGGACAGGGGGGGGATCCCCGAGCAGTACTTC
CASITDRGGIPEQYF
>NA|TRBV7-9|TRBJ2-7|NA
TGTGCCAGCAGCACGACTATCTACGAGCAGTACTTC
CASSTTIYEQYF
>TRBD1|TRBV20-1|TRBJ2-7|many
TGCAGTGCGTACCGGGACAGTGCCTACGAGCAGTACTTC
CSAYRDSAYEQYF
>TRBD2|TRBV7-9|TRBJ2-3|NA
TGTGCCAGCAGCTCGCACCGGACTAGCGGGAGATCAGATACGCAGTATTTT
CASSSHRTSGRSDTQYF
>NA|TRBV3-1|TRBJ2-7|many
TGTGCCAGCAGCCCTCTAGCTTCCTACGAGCAGTACTTC
CASSPLASYEQYF
>NA|TRBV12-3/TRBV12-4|TRBJ1-1|many
TGTGCCAGCAGCCCACAGGGAGGCGGCACTGAAGCTTTCTTT
CASSPQGGGTEAFF
>TRBD2|TRBV12-3/TRBV12-4|TRBJ2-2|few
TGTGCCAGCAGTTTAGAGTTTCCCAGCGGGAGGGATTTGAACACCGGGGAGCTGTTTTTT
CASSLEFPSGRDLNTGELFF
>NA|TRBV30|TRBJ2-3|many
TGTGCCTGGAGTGTACGGACAGTCGGGGGTACGCAGTATTTT
CAWSVRTVGGTQYF
>TRBD1|TRBV5-1|TRBJ2-5|few
TGCGCCAGCAGCTTGGCCATGGGACAGGGGAGGTTAGTTACCCAAGAGACCCAGTACTTC
CASSLAMGQGRLVTQETQYF
>NA|TRBV6-5|TRBJ2-3|many
TGTGCCAGCAGTTACGGGTCTAGCGTGGCAGATACGCAGTATTTT
CASSYGSSVADTQYF
>TRBD2|TRBV10-3|TRBJ2-1|NA
TGTGCCATCAGGGGGGTCCTAGCGGGGAATGAGCAGTTCTTC
CAIRGVLAGNEQFF